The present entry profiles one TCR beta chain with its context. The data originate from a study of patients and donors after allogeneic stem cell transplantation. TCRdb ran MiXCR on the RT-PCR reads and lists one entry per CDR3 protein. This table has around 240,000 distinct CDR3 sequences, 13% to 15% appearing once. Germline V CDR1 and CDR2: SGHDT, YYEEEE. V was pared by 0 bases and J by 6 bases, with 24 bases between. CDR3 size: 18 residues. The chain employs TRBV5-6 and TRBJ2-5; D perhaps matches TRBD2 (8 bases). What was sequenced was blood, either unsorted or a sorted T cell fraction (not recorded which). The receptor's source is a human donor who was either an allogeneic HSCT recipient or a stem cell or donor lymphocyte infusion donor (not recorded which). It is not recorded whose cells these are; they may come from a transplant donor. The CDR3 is CASSLGLAGQTLQKTQYF. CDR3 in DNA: TGTGCCAGCAGCTTGGGGTTAGCGGGACAGACCCTCCAGAAGACCCAGTACTTC.